The following is a T cell receptor (beta chain) sequence with its context. As yet, its antigen is unknown. This CDR3 is built from 14 residues. Germline CDR1 reads MGHRA; CDR2 reads YSYEKL. Between the trimmed V and J ends, which lost 2 bases and 8 bases, there was a span of 12 bases. The data are from a study of T cell responses to AZD1222 COVID-19 vaccine. Study-level points and caveats: The sample set comprised mostly white British donors with more females, and clonal diversity was possibly underestimated.

Profiling relied on immunoSEQ multiplex PCR, and the TCRdb table lists in-frame clones only, not all of them. The sample contains over 110,000 clones, almost 95% of which appear only once. The source of this sequence is an adult who received the AZD1222 COVID-19 vaccine. The V and J genes are TRBV4-1 and TRBJ1-4; a weak D match, TRBD1 (6 bases). The input for sequencing was peripheral blood, taken 28 days after the second AZD1222 dose. This chain's CDR3 is CASSQMGGAEKLFF. The CDR3 coding sequence is TGCGCCAGCAGCCAAATGGGGGGGGCAGAAAAACTGTTTTTT.